This TCR beta chain appears in the sequencing data of a study of CD4 T cells in relation to SARS-CoV-2 and coronaviruses. In the study overall: The restricting HLA molecule for shared crossreactive spike epitopes was mapped.

CD4+ T cells from unexposed donors were obtained before the COVID-19 pandemic (2011-2018). Isolation of CD4+ T cells took place after less than twelve days in culture. As cell numbers allowed, unexposed-donor CD4+ T cells faced SARS-CoV-2 S/N and four cold-coronavirus spikes. Repertoires were generated with immunoSEQ multiplex PCR, while TCRdb's copy carries only in-frame clones and drops some. The sample contains 9,500 to 12,000 clones, about 81% of which appear only once. V lost 2 bases, J lost 0 bases, and 7 bases lay in between. The CDR3 extends over 15 amino acids. Germline values: CDR1 MNHEY, CDR2 SMNVEV (reference sequence). As for this clone: The antigen is unknown.

The sample taken for sequencing was CD4+ T cells from PBMCs, cultured in vitro. The genes are TRBV27 and TRBJ1-4, with D unresolved. This clonotype originated in a human donor in good health. The chain's CDR3 is CASSLIGATNEKLFF. The DNA of the CDR3 is TGTGCCAGCAGTTTAATCGGGGCAACTAATGAAAAACTGTTTTTT.